These T cell receptor beta chains were read from a single sample in a study of blood T cell repertoires in COVID-19. Generated by immunoSEQ multiplex PCR, the TCRdb table keeps only in-frame clones and is missing some. The repertoire has around 49,000 clones, approximately 95% of them found once; the top ten carry less than 1.2%. The specimen was peripheral blood. The receptors were gathered from a man between 60 and 75 years old with COVID-19, enrolled during active disease. CDR3s include the opening cysteine and the closing phenylalanine or tryptophan. D genes are given only for firm matches. Some rows have no size entry. The others give once, few or many, or a class for an expanded clone.

d_gene | j_gene | abundance | v_gene | CDR3nt | CDR3aa
. | TRBJ1-5 | . | TRBV28 | TGTGCCAGCAGTCCCCGGGATTTTTACGGCAATCAGCCCCAGCATTTT | CASSPRDFYGNQPQHF
TRBD2 | TRBJ2-2 | . | TRBV6-1 | TGTGCCAGCAGTGAGTCCGGGACTAAAGACACCGGGGAGCTGTTTTTT | CASSESGTKDTGELFF
. | TRBJ2-3 | . | TRBV7-8 | TGTGCCAGCAGCTTACATAAGCCCACAGATACGCAGTATTTT | CASSLHKPTDTQYF
TRBD1 | TRBJ2-5 | . | TRBV14 | TGTGCCAGCAGCCAGCCGACAGGGTTGATGGAGACCCAGTACTTC | CASSQPTGLMETQYF
. | TRBJ2-1 | . | TRBV9 | TGTGCCAGCAGCGTGCTCCGGGACTTCAACAATGAGCAGTTCTTC | CASSVLRDFNNEQFF
TRBD1 | TRBJ2-1 | . | TRBV29-1 | TGCAGCGTTCGGGACAGCCCCAACAATGAGCAGTTCTTC | CSVRDSPNNEQFF
. | TRBJ1-5 | . | TRBV24-1 | TGTGCCACCAGCATAACAGGGCCGGATAATCAGCCCCAGCATTTT | CATSITGPDNQPQHF
. | TRBJ1-2 | . | TRBV2 | TGTGCCACTACCGGTCGGGGGATGGCTGGTGGCTACACCTTC | CATTGRGMAGGYTF
. | TRBJ1-3 | . | TRBV19 | TGTGCCAGCCGCGACAGGTTGGGTACTGGAAACACCATATATTTT | CASRDRLGTGNTIYF
. | TRBJ1-3 | . | TRBV9 | TGTGCCAGCAGCGCCCCCGTAGACTCTGGAAACACCATATATTTT | CASSAPVDSGNTIYF
. | TRBJ2-1 | . | TRBV4-1 | TGCGCCAGCAGCCAAGAAGCAGGGGTTCACGTAAGCTCCTACAATGAGCAGTTCTTC | CASSQEAGVHVSSYNEQFF
TRBD1 | TRBJ1-1 | . | TRBV27 | TGTGCCAGCAGACAGGGGGCGAGGAGCACTGAAGCTTTCTTT | CASRQGARSTEAFF
TRBD2 | TRBJ2-3 | few | TRBV3-1/TRBV3-2 | TGTGCCAGCAGCCGAGGACTAGCGGGAGGTAGTACAGATACGCAGTATTTT | CASSRGLAGGSTDTQYF
. | TRBJ2-7 | few | TRBV4-1 | TGCGCCAGCAGCCAAGCGCAAGGGGAAAGGACCTACGAGCAGTACTTC | CASSQAQGERTYEQYF
. | TRBJ1-4 | . | TRBV6-5 | TGTGCCAGCGGTTCTGGTGAGGGTAATGAAAAACTGTTTTTT | CASGSGEGNEKLFF
. | TRBJ1-2 | . | TRBV15 | TGTGCCACCAGCAGAGATGGAGGGTTGGTTGGCGGCTACACCTTC | CATSRDGGLVGGYTF
. | TRBJ1-2 | . | TRBV19 | TGTGCCAGTAGTGACATGGCAGCTGCTAACTATGGCTACACCTTC | CASSDMAAANYGYTF
. | TRBJ2-1 | . | TRBV19 | TGTGCCACCAGAGGGGGTGTGGGTCGGGGCAATGAGCAGTTCTTC | CATRGGVGRGNEQFF
TRBD1 | TRBJ1-2 | . | TRBV30 | TGTGCCTGGCTACTCAGGGGGAAAGTTGATGGCTACACCTTC | CAWLLRGKVDGYTF
TRBD1 | TRBJ2-3 | . | TRBV18 | TGTGCCAGCTCACCCCTCCGACAGGGCGCATCTACAGATACGCAGTATTTT | CASSPLRQGASTDTQYF
TRBD1 | TRBJ2-7 | few | TRBV7-2 | TGTGCCAGCAGCCTCCAGACAGGGTTTTCGTTTTACGAGCAGTACTTC | CASSLQTGFSFYEQYF
TRBD1 | TRBJ1-2 | . | TRBV6-5 | TGTGCCACTCCGGACAGGGAGGTTAACTATGGCTACACCTTC | CATPDREVNYGYTF
TRBD1 | TRBJ2-5 | . | TRBV6-6 | TGTGCCAGCAGCCAATGGGACAGGGAGGAGACCCAGTACTTC | CASSQWDREETQYF
TRBD1 | TRBJ2-7 | . | TRBV25-1 | TGTGCCAGCAGCGGGACAGGGAGACTCTACGAGCAGTACTTC | CASSGTGRLYEQYF
. | TRBJ2-1 | . | TRBV4-2 | TGTGCCAGCAGCCAAGACAGGGTACCCTACAATGAGCAGTTCTTC | CASSQDRVPYNEQFF
TRBD2 | TRBJ2-1 | . | TRBV13 | TGTGCCAGCAAAAATAGCGGGAAATTGTCTCGTGGTTACAATGAGCAGTTCTTC | CASKNSGKLSRGYNEQFF
TRBD2 | TRBJ2-3 | once | TRBV28 | TGTGCCAGCAGTTTACAACGCCATACACTAGCGGGATTT | CASSLQRHTLAGF
. | TRBJ2-1 | . | TRBV19 | TGTGCCAGTAGTGTAACCTTCGGTCGAGAGTTCTTC | CASSVTFGREFF
TRBD1 | TRBJ2-1 | . | TRBV5-1 | TGCGCCAGCAGCTTGTCCGGGACAGGTTCCTACAATGAGCAGTTCTTC | CASSLSGTGSYNEQFF
. | TRBJ1-2 | . | TRBV6-5 | TGTGCCAGCCAGGCAACTGGGAACTATGGCTACACCTTC | CASQATGNYGYTF
TRBD1 | TRBJ1-2 | . | TRBV11-2 | TGTGCCAGCAGCTTAGATACAGGGGGTGGCTACACCTTC | CASSLDTGGGYTF
TRBD1 | TRBJ2-1 | . | TRBV5-1 | TGCGCCAGCAGCCAAACAGGGGCCGCTGAAAATGAGCAGTTCTTC | CASSQTGAAENEQFF
. | TRBJ1-4 | . | TRBV18 | TGTGCCAGCTCACCAACACACAGCCTTGCAACTAATGAAAAACTGTTTTTT | CASSPTHSLATNEKLFF
TRBD1 | TRBJ2-7 | few | TRBV19 | TGTGCCAGTAGTGAGGACAGGGTCTCCTACGAGCAGTACTTC | CASSEDRVSYEQYF
. | TRBJ2-3 | . | TRBV7-2 | TGTGCCAGCAGCTCATTCACAGATACGCAGTATTTT | CASSSFTDTQYF
TRBD1 | TRBJ1-1 | . | TRBV7-9 | TGTGCCAGCACCAAACGGGACAGTCGGACTGAAGCTTTCTTT | CASTKRDSRTEAFF
. | TRBJ2-2 | . | TRBV28 | TGTGCCAGCCTCTTCGGCGGCTACACCGGGGAGCTGTTTTTT | CASLFGGYTGELFF
TRBD1 | TRBJ1-1 | . | TRBV12-3/TRBV12-4 | TGTGCCAGCAGGAAGACAGGGAAGGCTTTCTTT | CASRKTGKAFF
TRBD2 | TRBJ2-2 | . | TRBV9 | TGTGCCAGCAGCGTAGCCCCGGTCGGACTAGCGGGAAACACCGGGGAGCTGTTTTTT | CASSVAPVGLAGNTGELFF
TRBD1 | TRBJ1-1 | . | TRBV5-1 | TGCGCCAGCAGCTCCCAGACAGGGAAAGGAACTGAAGCTTTCTTT | CASSSQTGKGTEAFF
TRBD2 | TRBJ2-7 | . | TRBV6-5 | TGTGCCAGCGAGACTAGCGGGGGGTACGAGCAGTACTTC | CASETSGGYEQYF
. | TRBJ1-2 | . | TRBV28 | TGTGCGAGCAGCGAGGGAAGACCTTATGGCTACACCTTC | CASSEGRPYGYTF
. | TRBJ2-7 | . | TRBV30 | TGTGCCTGGAGCTATGTGTCGGGGAACGAGCAGTACTTC | CAWSYVSGNEQYF
. | TRBJ1-6 | . | TRBV3-1/TRBV3-2 | TGTGCCAGCAGCCAAGATTCAGGATCACCCCTCCACTTT | CASSQDSGSPLHF
. | TRBJ2-5 | . | TRBV13 | TGTGCCAGCAGCTTAGATTGGGCTGCCCAAGAGACCCAGTACTTC | CASSLDWAAQETQYF
. | TRBJ2-7 | few | TRBV6-1 | TGTGCCAGCAGTGAAGAGGGGCACCTCTACGAGCAGTACTTC | CASSEEGHLYEQYF
. | TRBJ1-2 | . | TRBV28 | TGTGCCAGCGGAGGAACGGAAATCCATCCTCCTGGCTACACCTTC | CASGGTEIHPPGYTF
. | TRBJ1-3 | . | TRBV19 | TGTGCCAGTACAAACCTCGGCCGGGGAACCGCGAGCTCTGGAAACACCATATATTTT | CASTNLGRGTASSGNTIYF
TRBD1 | TRBJ2-1 | . | TRBV2 | TGTGCCAGCAGCCCCGGACAGGGACCCTACAATGAGCAGTTCTTC | CASSPGQGPYNEQFF